This T cell receptor (beta chain) was profiled in a study of T cells expressing NK-cell markers (dated by TCRdb to 2018 to 2020). With regard to the full study: TCR beta-chain repertoires were profiled in sorted CD3+CD56+NKG2C+, CD3+CD56+NKG2C- and CD3+CD56-NKG2C+ T-cell subsets from fewer than 10 donors. Among the eight sequenced donors, seven were HCMV-seropositive and one was HCMV-seronegative. All eight donors whose samples were sequenced were randomly selected healthy volunteers, three of them men and five women. The libraries were sequenced on Illumina HiSeq 2000/2500, MiSeq or NextSeq, producing 2 x 150 bp reads. Summary of the overall study and its limitations: It remained unclear whether the expanded NKG2C-expressing T cell clones were specific for HCMV antigens. In more than 5 donors, the dominant CD3+CD56+NKG2C+ clonotypes ranked among the top 10 CD8+ clonotypes, making up roughly 1.0-8% of CD8+ T cells. Those dominant clonotypes were again the most abundant among CD3+CD56-NKG2C+ cells in several donors, at about 25-60.1%.

Sequenced on an Illumina HiSeq 2000. TCR beta cDNA libraries were prepared using 5'RACE template switching, which introduced a universal primer site and unique molecular identifiers. cDNA synthesis was primed from the TCR beta constant segment and was followed by two successive PCR amplification steps. The published analysis was carried out like this. Reads were demultiplexed and grouped by UMI with MIGEC, and clonotypes were assembled and quantified with MiTCR. To exclude erroneous sequences, any TCR cDNA sequence not supported by at least two reads was discarded. Downstream repertoire analysis used the tcR package, and clonotypes were matched across fractions by CDR3 nucleotide sequence plus V segment. Antigen specificity was annotated against VDJdb with VDJmatch, allowing one amino acid substitution in CDR3. TCRdb reprocessed the reads, so every CDR3 protein sequence counts as one entry and DNA is not shown. V and J calls and clone size were set by TCRdb, not the authors. The sample table includes some 390,000 distinct CDR3 sequences. The biggest ten clones account for about 10% of the sample.

To determine HCMV serostatus, a commercial ELISA kit was used to detect HCMV-specific IgG in serum. Ficoll density gradient centrifugation was used to isolate peripheral blood mononuclear cells from blood. Notes on this clonotype: What antigen it recognizes has not been identified.

The CDR3 covers 16 residues, taking in both the cysteine and the phenylalanine. Nucleotide data are not available. The germline V gene supplies CDR1 SNHLY and CDR2 FYNNEI. This chain joins TRBV2 to TRBJ1-3. The sequencing sample was made of blood T cells: a sorted CD56 or NKG2C T cell subset, CD4+ or CD8+ T cells, or bulk PBMC T cells (not recorded which). The source of this sequence is a woman aged 45 to 65 in good health. Donor details come from another sample of the same person, matched by shared clones. The CDR3 in this case is CASSGQVLLFGNTIYF.